A single sample is the source of the 21 T cell receptor beta chains below, sequenced in a study of T cell clones after liver transplantation. The method was immunoSEQ multiplex PCR; TCRdb's version includes in-frame clones alone and lacks a portion of them. Here the sample spans 25,000 to 35,000 clones, approximately 96% being singletons. This sample comprised CD8+ T cells from blood, obtained 12 months after liver transplant. These receptors were taken from a human patient who received a liver transplant. Some T cells may be the graft donor's.

The chain is built from TRBV4-1 and TRBJ2-7; D unresolved. Germline CDR1 is MGHRA and CDR2 is YSYEKL. Trimming took 5 bases from V and 2 from J, leaving 13 bases between them. The CDR3 totals 14 residues. CDR3 protein: CASSETPGTYEQYF. The CDR3 bases are TGCGCCAGCAGCGAAACGCCGGGTACCTACGAGCAGTACTTC.

The rearrangement uses TRBV19 and TRBJ2-7; TRBD1 matches at 10 bases. Germline V gene data show CDR1 as LNHDA and CDR2 as SQIVND (reference sequence). The CDR3 contains 15 residues. J lost 3 bases, V lost 1 base, and 3 bases had no gene match. The CDR3 coding sequence is TGTGCCAGTAGTATAGCTTGGACAGGGGGCTACGAGCAGTACTTC. It specifies CASSIAWTGGYEQYF.

The chain recombines TRBV7-2 with TRBJ2-3, with D maybe TRBD2 (6 bases). With 2 bases removed from V and 0 bases from J, the gap between germline ends came to 6 bases. CDR3 size: 14 residues. Germline CDR1 is SGHTA and CDR2 is FQGNSA. Here the CDR3 reads CASSLSGSTDTQYF. Written as DNA, the CDR3 is TGTGCCAGCAGCTTAAGCGGGAGCACAGATACGCAGTATTTT.

The V gene is TRBV5-6, the J gene TRBJ2-1; 10 bases map to TRBD2. Germline V gene data show CDR1 as SGHDT and CDR2 as YYEEEE. This CDR3 is built from 15 residues. V lost 4 bases to trimming and J lost 7 bases; unmatched junction nucleotides: 8. The CDR3 DNA is TGTGCCAGCAGCGTAACTAGCGGGGATTATAATGAGCAGTTCTTC. Translation: CASSVTSGDYNEQFF.

This clone was detected only a few times. This chain joins TRBV6-6 and TRBJ2-1, with no clear D. Germline V gene sequence: CDR1 MNHNY, CDR2 SVGAGI (reference sequence). Trimming shortened V by 5 bases and J by 7 bases, and 12 bases separated the two germline ends. This CDR3 has 13 residues. CDR3: CASSPFVRNEQFF. The CDR3 nucleotides read TGTGCCAGCAGTCCCTTTGTGAGGAATGAGCAGTTCTTC.

The chain uses TRBV2 and TRBJ2-4; D gene unclear. The CDR3 consists of 15 residues. Germline lookup yields CDR1 SNHLY and CDR2 FYNNEI. V lost 6 bases to trimming and J lost 1 base, with 13 bases between them. CDR3 nucleotide sequence: TGTGCCAGCAGCCAACTACCGGTGGCCAAAAACATTCAGTACTTC. The encoded protein is CASSQLPVAKNIQYF.

The chain links TRBV28 to TRBJ2-3, with D tentatively TRBD2 (5 bases). CDR1 is MDHEN and CDR2 is SYDVKM in the germline V gene. The CDR3 is 16 residues long. Trimming shortened V by 7 bases and J by 6 bases, and 23 bases separated the two germline ends. DNA for the CDR3: TGTGCCAGCAAACAGACTACGGTGTTTCCGTACGATACGCAGTATTTT. Translated: CASKQTTVFPYDTQYF.

The chain employs TRBV19 and TRBJ1-5; TRBD1 agrees at 8 bases. Germline V gene sequence: CDR1 LNHDA, CDR2 SQIVND (reference sequence). J was trimmed by 2 bases and V by 8 bases; bases with no gene match: 8. This CDR3 comprises 15 residues. The CDR3 sequence: CASGTDREGNQPQHF. In DNA, the CDR3 is TGTGCCAGTGGAACGGACAGGGAGGGCAATCAGCCCCAGCATTTT.

The chain combines TRBV27 with TRBJ2-7, with TRBD1 matching over 8 bases. The V gene end was trimmed by 6 bases and the J gene end by 6 bases; junction bases not matched to a gene: 7. The germline gives CDR1 MNHEY, CDR2 SMNVEV (reference sequence). The CDR3 covers 13 residues. The DNA of the CDR3 is TGTGCCAGCAGACAGGGGGGTTTCTCCGAGCAGTACTTC. Translation gives CASRQGGFSEQYF.

The chain combines TRBV9 with TRBJ2-2; either TRBD1 or TRBD2 may fit D (6 bases each). Trimming pared 2 bases from V and 4 bases from J, leaving 12 bases between. This CDR3 has 15 amino acids. CDR1 and CDR2 (germline): SGDLS, YYNGEE. The CDR3 protein is CASSVGGAGTGELFF. In DNA, the CDR3 is TGTGCCAGCAGCGTCGGGGGCGCAGGCACCGGGGAGCTGTTTTTT. Together with reference TRBV9 and TRBJ2-2, the CDR3 gives the full variable domain: DSGVTQTPKHLITATGQRVTLRCSPRSGDLSVYWYQQSLDQGLQFLIQYYNGEERAKGNILERFSAQQFPDLHSELNLSSLELGDSALYFCASSVGGAGTGELFFGEGSRLTVL.

A single count supports this clone. The rearrangement joins TRBV1 to TRBJ2-7. TRBV1 has pseudogene status. The CDR3 extends over 13 amino acids. CDR3 in amino acids: CTSSQEAFKGQYF. As DNA, the CDR3 is TGCACCAGCAGCCAAGAAGCCTTTAAAGGGCAGTACTTC.

This clone appeared a single time. This chain joins TRBV7-2 and TRBJ2-2, with 13 bases lining up with TRBD2. With 4 bases clipped from V and 4 bases from J, the junction kept 6 bases outside the gene matches. Per the germline V gene, CDR1 is SGHTA and CDR2 is FQGNSA. The CDR3 totals 17 residues. CDR3 region: CASSSTSGRAATGELFF. Here the CDR3 DNA reads TGTGCCAGCAGCTCTACTAGCGGGAGGGCGGCCACCGGGGAGCTGTTTTTT.

The chain links TRBV27 to TRBJ2-5; possibly TRBD1 for D (6 bases). V lost 5 bases, J lost 0 bases, and 13 bases lay in between. CDR3 length: 15 residues. Germline-derived CDR1 and CDR2 are MNHEY and SMNVEV (reference sequence). In nucleotides, the CDR3 is TGTGCCAGCAGTGTTCAGGGGCGATACCAAGAGACCCAGTACTTC. This translates into CASSVQGRYQETQYF.

The chain employs TRBV5-8 and TRBJ2-7; D is tentatively TRBD1 or TRBD2 (7 bases each). The CDR3 spans 15 residues. CDR1 SGHTS and CDR2 YDEGEE come from the germline V gene. The V end lost 7 bases, the J end lost 6 bases, and 23 bases lay between the germline ends. DNA of the CDR3: TGTGCCAGCTGGGCGGGGGACAGCATTTCCCCCGAGCAGTACTTC. Its translation is CASWAGDSISPEQYF.

The genes are TRBV27 and TRBJ2-5; D ambiguous. Germline assignment: CDR1 MNHEY and CDR2 SMNVEV (reference sequence). Trimming removed 3 bases from V and 5 bases from J, with 16 bases in between. The CDR3 has 15 amino acids. The CDR3 coding sequence is TGTGCCAGCAGTTTTCTCGCGGACCTACGGGAGACCCAGTACTTC. As protein: CASSFLADLRETQYF.

The chain combines TRBV13 with TRBJ2-1, with D hard to call. Trimming took 5 bases from V and 0 from J, leaving 8 bases between them. CDR1 is PRHDT and CDR2 is FYEKMQ in the germline V gene (reference sequence). This CDR3 spans 14 amino acids. This CDR3 is CASSVKSSYNEQFF. The CDR3 coding sequence is TGTGCCAGCAGCGTAAAAAGCTCCTACAATGAGCAGTTCTTC.

This chain's CDR3 is CASRRRNTEAFF. The CDR3, as DNA: TGTGCCAGCAGACGTAGGAACACTGAAGCTTTCTTT. The chain carries TRBV6-5 and TRBJ1-1; D is ambiguous. The length of the CDR3 is 12 residues. Per germline, CDR1 MNHEY and CDR2 SVGAGI. V was shortened by 6 bases and J by 1 base, with 6 bases between the two germline ends.

V and J are TRBV5-6 and TRBJ1-1, with TRBD1 as a possible D gene (5 bases). V was shortened by 4 bases and J by 0 bases, with 16 bases between the two germline ends. Germline V CDR1 and CDR2: SGHDT, YYEEEE. The CDR3 spans 16 residues. CDR3 protein: CASSVGRLHMNTEAFF. The CDR3 nucleotides read TGTGCCAGCAGCGTGGGACGCCTACACATGAACACTGAAGCTTTCTTT.

The rearrangement joins TRBV4-1 to TRBJ2-1, with 10 nucleotides matching TRBD2. The trim removed 1 base at V and 6 bases at J, leaving 6 bases unmatched. CDR3 size: 16 residues. Looked up from germline, CDR1 is MGHRA and CDR2 is YSYEKL. DNA of the CDR3: TGCGCCAGCAGCCAAGCCCTAGCGGGAGCGGGCAATGAGCAGTTCTTC. Encoded protein: CASSQALAGAGNEQFF.

The chain uses TRBV18 and TRBJ1-4, with 10 bases fitting TRBD1. Germline-derived CDR1 and CDR2 are KGHSH and LQKENI. The CDR3 loop spans 16 amino acids. The junction had 7 bases not matched to a gene; V was cut back by 2 bases and J by 7 bases. The CDR3 nucleotides are TGTGCCAGCTCACCAACGGACAGGGGGAATAGTGAAAAACTGTTTTTT. Its protein is CASSPTDRGNSEKLFF.

The rearrangement joins TRBV6-5 to TRBJ1-1; 9 nucleotides align to TRBD1. The V gene end was trimmed by 2 bases and the J gene end by 4 bases; junction bases not matched to a gene: 2. The CDR3 is 14 amino acids. Germline assignment: CDR1 MNHEY and CDR2 SVGAGI. The CDR3 DNA sequence: TGTGCCAGCAGTTACACACAGGGGGCCACTGAAGCTTTCTTT. This codes for CASSYTQGATEAFF.